This TCR beta chain was recovered during a study of neurological immune-mediated disorders. This clonotype has ten or more counts. Regarding time point: technical triplicate 3. TCRdb re-derived calls from the 5' RACE reads in MiXCR, one entry per CDR3 protein. The data show nearly 45,000 distinct CDR3 sequences, 20% to 25% seen once. The CDR3 loop spans 15 amino acids. The germline V gene has CDR1 SEHNR and CDR2 FQNEAQ (reference sequence). Deletions cut 5 bases from V and 5 bases from J, with 19 bases between. This sequence joins TRBV7-9 and TRBJ2-7, with D perhaps matching TRBD1 or TRBD2 (5 bases each). This clonotype was obtained from a man aged 60 to 69 with HTLV-1-associated myelopathy (HAM/TSP). Sequenced sample: PBMCs. CDR3 sequence (DNA): TGTGCCAGCAGCCCCCCTAGTGCTCGGGGCGACGAGCAGTACTTC. This gives the protein CASSPPSARGDEQYF.